The present T cell receptor (beta chain) was sequenced within a study of blood T cell repertoires in COVID-19 (dated by TCRdb to 2019 to 2021). In the study overall: Samples from collaborators originated in the United States, Italy and Spain and spanned both the acute and convalescent phases of COVID-19. The prospective study material was composed of cDNA or gDNA derived from T cells, B-cell-depleted T cells, or PBMCs. Samples came from the ongoing ImmuneRACE study (first 160 participants) plus 1,254 subjects from 6 global collaborators. Where available, HLA class I and class II types were taken from metadata supplied by the sample provider and were not determined by assay-based typing. A freely available public database, intended as a resource for researchers studying the immune response to SARS-CoV-2, is where the repertoires were released. The dataset comprised deeply sampled blood TCRbeta repertoires from subjects exposed to, actively infected with, or recovered from COVID-19. Sample metadata almost always included a de-identified subject ID, COVID-19 status, age in years and sex. General study outcomes and caveats: The quantity of clinical and demographic metadata differed by source and by participant and was supplied without curation.

Collaborating institutions collected whole blood in K2EDTA tubes following their own protocols. Collaborator samples were shipped for TCRbeta analysis as frozen whole blood, isolated PBMCs, or DNA extracted from either sample type. As to this clone: The antigen it binds to is not known. No much larger clone exists at a distance of one base, and base qualities are not known.

The CDR3 holds 16 amino acids from the cysteine to the phenylalanine. The sequence is cut down to CDR3 DNA, 48 bases in frame from base 1. Based on the germline V gene, the CDR1 and CDR2 sequences are MGHDK and SYGVNS. The junction shows trimming of 3 bases on V and 4 bases on J, plus 19 bases between the germline ends. TCRbeta CDR3 regions were amplified from genomic DNA by means of the immunoSEQ Assay, a bias-controlled multiplex PCR. The authors processed their data as follows. The number of nucleated cells in each sample was estimated from the amplification of reference gene primers within the assay. To quantify the absolute abundance of each unique TCRbeta CDR3 rearrangement, sequence reads were collapsed and filtered. Productive Simpson clonality was computed per sample as the square root of Simpson's diversity index over productive rearrangements. TCRdb carries this immuneACCESS record with in-frame sequences only. Its versions omit some clonotypes, under half of them owing to an unresolved V gene in the studies checked, with the rest unexplained. D and trimming come from the DNA, and the V and J calls and clone size come from that table. Counted in this sample were about 270,000 clones; around nine tenths of them appeared once. The ten largest make up around 9% of the sample.

The sequencing sample was made of peripheral blood. The TCR originated in a man aged 35 to 55 with active or convalescent COVID-19. Recombination joined TRBV25-1 with TRBJ2-7, and the D gene may be TRBD2, 6 bases matching. The encoded CDR3 is CASSEPGTSIPYEQYF. The nucleotide sequence is TGTGCCAGCAGTGAGCCCGGGACTTCAATCCCTTACGAGCAGTACTTC.